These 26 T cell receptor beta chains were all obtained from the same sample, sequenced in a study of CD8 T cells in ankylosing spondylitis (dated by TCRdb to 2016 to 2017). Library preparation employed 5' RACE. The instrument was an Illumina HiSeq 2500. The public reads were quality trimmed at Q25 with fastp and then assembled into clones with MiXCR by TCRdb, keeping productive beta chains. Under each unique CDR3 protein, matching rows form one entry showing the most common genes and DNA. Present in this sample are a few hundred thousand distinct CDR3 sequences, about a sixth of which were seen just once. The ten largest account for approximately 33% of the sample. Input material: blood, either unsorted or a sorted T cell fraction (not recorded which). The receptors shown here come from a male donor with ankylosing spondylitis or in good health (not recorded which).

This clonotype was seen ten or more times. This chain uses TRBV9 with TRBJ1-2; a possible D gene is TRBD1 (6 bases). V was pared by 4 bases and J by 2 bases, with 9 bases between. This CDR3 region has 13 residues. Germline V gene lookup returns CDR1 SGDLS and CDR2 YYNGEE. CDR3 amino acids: CASSTGQNYGYTF. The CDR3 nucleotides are TGTGCCAGCAGCACTGGACAGAACTATGGCTACACCTTC.

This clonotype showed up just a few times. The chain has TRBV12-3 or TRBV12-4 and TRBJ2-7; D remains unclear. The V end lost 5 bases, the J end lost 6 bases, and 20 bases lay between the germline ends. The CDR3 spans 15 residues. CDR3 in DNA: TGTGCCAGCAGTCCTAAAGGTCCAGCACCCGGCGAGCAGTACTTC. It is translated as CASSPKGPAPGEQYF.

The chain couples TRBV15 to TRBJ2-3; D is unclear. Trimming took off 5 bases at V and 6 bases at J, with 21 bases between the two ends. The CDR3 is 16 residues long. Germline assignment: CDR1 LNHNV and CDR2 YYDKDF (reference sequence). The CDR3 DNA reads TGTGCCACCAGCCCCCAAGAGGCAGGCTTAGGGGATACGCAGTATTTT. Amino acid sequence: CATSPQEAGLGDTQYF. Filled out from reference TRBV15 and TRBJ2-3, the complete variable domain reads DAMVIQNPRYQVTQFGKPVTLSCSQTLNHNVMYWYQQKSSQAPKLLFHYYDKDFNNEADTPDNFQSRRPNTSFCFLDIRSPGLGDTAMYLCATSPQEAGLGDTQYFGPGTRLTVL.

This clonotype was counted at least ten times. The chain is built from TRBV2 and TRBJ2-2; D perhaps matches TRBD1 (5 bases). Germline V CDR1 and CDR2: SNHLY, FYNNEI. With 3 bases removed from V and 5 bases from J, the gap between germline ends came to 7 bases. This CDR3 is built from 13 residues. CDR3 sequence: CASSDRVTGELFF. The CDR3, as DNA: TGTGCCAGCAGTGACAGGGTTACCGGGGAGCTGTTTTTT.

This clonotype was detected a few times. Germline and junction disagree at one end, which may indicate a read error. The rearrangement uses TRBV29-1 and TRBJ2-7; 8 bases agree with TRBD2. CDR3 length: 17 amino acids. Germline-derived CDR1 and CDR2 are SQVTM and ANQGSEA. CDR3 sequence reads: CIVEGVWPVAGTREQYF. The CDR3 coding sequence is TGCATCGTTGAAGGTGTGTGGCCGGTAGCGGGAACCCGCGAGCAGTACTTC.

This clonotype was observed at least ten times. CDR3 DNA sequence: TGTGCCAGCAGTTACATGTTTTTTGGCGAAGTTGGACAACAAGAGACCCAGTACTTC. This encodes CASSYMFFGEVGQQETQYF. The chain uses TRBV6-5 and TRBJ2-5; D may be TRBD1 (5 bases). The CDR3 loop spans 19 amino acids. CDR1 and CDR2 (germline): MNHEY, SVGAGI. V was trimmed by 2 bases and J by 2 bases, leaving 24 bases between them.

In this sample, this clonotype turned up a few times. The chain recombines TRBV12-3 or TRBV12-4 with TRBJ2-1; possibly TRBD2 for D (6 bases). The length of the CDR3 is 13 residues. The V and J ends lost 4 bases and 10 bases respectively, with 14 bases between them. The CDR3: CASSSRLVQEQFF. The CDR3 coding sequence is TGTGCCAGCAGTTCCAGACTAGTACAGGAGCAGTTCTTC.

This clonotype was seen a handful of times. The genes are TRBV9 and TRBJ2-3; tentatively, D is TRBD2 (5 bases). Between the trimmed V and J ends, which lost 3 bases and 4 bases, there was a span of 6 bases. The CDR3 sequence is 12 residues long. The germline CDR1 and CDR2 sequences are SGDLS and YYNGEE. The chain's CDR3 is CASSGLPDTQYF. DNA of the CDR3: TGTGCCAGCAGCGGACTACCAGATACGCAGTATTTT.

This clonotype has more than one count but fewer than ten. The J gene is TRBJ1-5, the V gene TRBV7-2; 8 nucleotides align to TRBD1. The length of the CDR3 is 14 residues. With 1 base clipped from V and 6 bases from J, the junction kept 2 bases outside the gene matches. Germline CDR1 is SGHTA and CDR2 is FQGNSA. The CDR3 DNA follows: TGTGCCAGCAGCTTAGTGACAGGGGCTCAGCCCCAGCATTTT. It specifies CASSLVTGAQPQHF.

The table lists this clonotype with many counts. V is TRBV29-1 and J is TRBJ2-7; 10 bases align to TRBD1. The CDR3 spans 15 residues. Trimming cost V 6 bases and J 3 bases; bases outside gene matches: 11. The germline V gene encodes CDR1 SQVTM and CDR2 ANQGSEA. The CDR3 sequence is CSVDATGTGDYEQYF. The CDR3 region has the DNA TGCAGCGTCGACGCCACCGGGACAGGGGACTACGAGCAGTACTTC.

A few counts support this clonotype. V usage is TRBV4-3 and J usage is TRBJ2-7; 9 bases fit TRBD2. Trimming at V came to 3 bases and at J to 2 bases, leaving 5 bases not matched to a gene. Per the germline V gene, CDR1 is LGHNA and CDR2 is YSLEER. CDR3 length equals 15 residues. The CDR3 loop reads CASSHNSGSPYEQYF. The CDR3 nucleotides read TGCGCCAGCAGCCATAATAGCGGGAGCCCCTACGAGCAGTACTTC.

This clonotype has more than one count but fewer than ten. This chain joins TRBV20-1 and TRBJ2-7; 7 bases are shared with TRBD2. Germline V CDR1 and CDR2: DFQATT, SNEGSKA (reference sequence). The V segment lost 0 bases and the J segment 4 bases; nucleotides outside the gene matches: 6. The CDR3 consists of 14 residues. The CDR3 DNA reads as TGCAGTGCTAGAGATTTGGGGGGGTTTTACGAGCAGTACTTC. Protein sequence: CSARDLGGFYEQYF.

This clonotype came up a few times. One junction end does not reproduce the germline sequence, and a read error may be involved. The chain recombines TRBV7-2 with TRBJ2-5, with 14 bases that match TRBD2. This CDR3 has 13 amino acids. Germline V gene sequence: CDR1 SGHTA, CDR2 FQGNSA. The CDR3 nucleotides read TGCGGGACTAGCGGGAGTGTATGGGAGACCCAGTACTTC. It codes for CGTSGSVWETQYF.

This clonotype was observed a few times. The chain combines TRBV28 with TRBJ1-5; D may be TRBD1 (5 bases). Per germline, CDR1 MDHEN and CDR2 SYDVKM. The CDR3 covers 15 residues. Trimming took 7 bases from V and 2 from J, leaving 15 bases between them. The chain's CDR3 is CASISPRGGNQPQHF. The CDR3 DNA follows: TGTGCCAGCATCTCACCCCGGGGGGGCAATCAGCCCCAGCATTTT.

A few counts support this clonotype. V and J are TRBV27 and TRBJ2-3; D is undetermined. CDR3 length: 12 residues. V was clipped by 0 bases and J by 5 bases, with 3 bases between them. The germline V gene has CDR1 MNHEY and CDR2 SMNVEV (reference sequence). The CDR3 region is CASSLSLDTQYF. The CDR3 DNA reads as TGTGCCAGCAGTTTATCTCTAGATACGCAGTATTTT.

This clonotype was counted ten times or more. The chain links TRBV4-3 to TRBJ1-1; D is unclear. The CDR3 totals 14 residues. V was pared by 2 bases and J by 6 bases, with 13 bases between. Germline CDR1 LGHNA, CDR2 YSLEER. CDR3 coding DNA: TGCGCCAGCAGCCAATACGAACCGCACGCTGAAGCTTTCTTT. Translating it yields CASSQYEPHAEAFF.

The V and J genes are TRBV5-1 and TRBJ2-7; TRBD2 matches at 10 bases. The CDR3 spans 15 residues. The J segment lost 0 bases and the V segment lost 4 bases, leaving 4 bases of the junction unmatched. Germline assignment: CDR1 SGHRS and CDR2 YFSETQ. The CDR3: CASSKTSGVSYEQYF. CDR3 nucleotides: TGCGCCAGCAGCAAAACTAGCGGGGTCTCCTACGAGCAGTACTTC. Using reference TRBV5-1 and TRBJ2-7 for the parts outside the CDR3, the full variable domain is KAGVTQTPRYLIKTRGQQVTLSCSPISGHRSVSWYQQTPGQGLQFLFEYFSETQRNKGNFPGRFSGRQFSNSRSEMNVSTLELGDSALYLCASSKTSGVSYEQYFGPGTRLTVT.

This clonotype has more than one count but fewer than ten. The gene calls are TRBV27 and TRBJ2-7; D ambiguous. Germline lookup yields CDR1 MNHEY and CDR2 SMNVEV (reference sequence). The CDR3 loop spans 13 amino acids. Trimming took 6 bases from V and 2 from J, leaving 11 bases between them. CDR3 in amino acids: CASRRTLTYEQYF. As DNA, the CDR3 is TGTGCCAGCAGACGGACGTTAACCTACGAGCAGTACTTC.

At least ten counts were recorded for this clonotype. CDR3 nucleotide sequence: TGTGCCAGCAGCCTCCCGCTTGGGAACGCGCAGTTCTTC. This encodes CASSLPLGNAQFF. The chain carries TRBV12-3 or TRBV12-4 and TRBJ2-1; no firm D call. The CDR3 is 13 amino acids. V lost 6 bases and J lost 12, with 18 bases in between.

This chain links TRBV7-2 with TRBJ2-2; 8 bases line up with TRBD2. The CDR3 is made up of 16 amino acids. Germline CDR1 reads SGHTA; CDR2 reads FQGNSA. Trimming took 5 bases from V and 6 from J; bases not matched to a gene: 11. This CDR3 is CASSHLGPGLAGELFF. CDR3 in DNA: TGTGCCAGCAGCCATCTTGGTCCGGGACTAGCCGGGGAGCTGTTTTTT.

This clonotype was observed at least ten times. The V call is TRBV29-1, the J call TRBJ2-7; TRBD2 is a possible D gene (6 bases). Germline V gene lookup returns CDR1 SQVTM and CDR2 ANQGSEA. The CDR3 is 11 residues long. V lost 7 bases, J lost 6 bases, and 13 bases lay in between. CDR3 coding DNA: TGCAGCGCCGAGGGACTTGGCGAGCAGTACTTC. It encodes CSAEGLGEQYF.

The CDR3 spells CASSHGLAGESEQYF. The CDR3 DNA is TGTGCCAGCAGCCATGGACTAGCGGGAGAGAGCGAGCAGTACTTC. This chain links TRBV6-2 or TRBV6-3 with TRBJ2-7; 13 bases align to TRBD2. The CDR3 loop spans 15 amino acids. The V gene end was trimmed by 6 bases and the J gene end by 6 bases; junction bases not matched to a gene: 8. The germline V gene encodes CDR1 MNHEY and CDR2 SVGEGT.

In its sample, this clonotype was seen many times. In DNA, the CDR3 is TGCAGCGTTGAAGAGCCAGGGACAGCTGACTACGAGCAGTACTTC. It specifies CSVEEPGTADYEQYF. This chain connects TRBV29-1 to TRBJ2-7; 7 bases agree with TRBD1. This CDR3 is 15 amino acids long. V lost 0 bases, J lost 3 bases, and 8 bases stayed unmatched. From germline, CDR1 is SQVTM and CDR2 ANQGSEA.

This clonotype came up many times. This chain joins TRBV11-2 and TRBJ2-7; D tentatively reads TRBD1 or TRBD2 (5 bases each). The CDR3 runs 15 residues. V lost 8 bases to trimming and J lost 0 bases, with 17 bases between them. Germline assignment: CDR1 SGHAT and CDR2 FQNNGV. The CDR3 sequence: CASPTPGQGSYEQYF. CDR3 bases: TGTGCCAGCCCTACCCCGGGGCAGGGCTCCTACGAGCAGTACTTC.

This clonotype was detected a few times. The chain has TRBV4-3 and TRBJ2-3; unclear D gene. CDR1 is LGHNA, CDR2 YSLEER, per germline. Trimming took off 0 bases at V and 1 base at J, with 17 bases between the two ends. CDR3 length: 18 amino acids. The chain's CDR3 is CASSQDLLGLTRTDTQYF. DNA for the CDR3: TGCGCCAGCAGCCAAGACCTCCTCGGTTTGACTCGCACAGATACGCAGTATTTT.

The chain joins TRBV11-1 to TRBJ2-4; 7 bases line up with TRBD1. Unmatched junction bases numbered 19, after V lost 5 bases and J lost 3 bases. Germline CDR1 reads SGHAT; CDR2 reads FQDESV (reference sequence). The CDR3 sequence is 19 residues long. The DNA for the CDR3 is TGTGCCAGCAGCCCGGACACGGATGACAGGGTGGTTAGCAAAAACATTCAGTACTTC. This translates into CASSPDTDDRVVSKNIQYF.